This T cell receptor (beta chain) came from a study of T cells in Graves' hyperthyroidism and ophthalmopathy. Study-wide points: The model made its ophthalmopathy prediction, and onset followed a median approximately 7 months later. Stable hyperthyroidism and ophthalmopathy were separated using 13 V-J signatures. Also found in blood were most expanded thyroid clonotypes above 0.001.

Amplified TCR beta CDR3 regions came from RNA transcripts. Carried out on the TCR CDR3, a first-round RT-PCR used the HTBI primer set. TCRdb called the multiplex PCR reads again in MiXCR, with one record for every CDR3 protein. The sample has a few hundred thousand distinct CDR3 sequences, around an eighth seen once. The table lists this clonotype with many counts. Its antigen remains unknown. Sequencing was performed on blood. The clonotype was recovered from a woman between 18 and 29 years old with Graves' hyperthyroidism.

For the CDR3, the DNA is TGTGCCAGTAGTATCACTCCCCAGGGGCCACACCGACGTGAAAAACTGTTTTTT. Its protein is CASSITPQGPHRREKLFF. The chain links TRBV19 to TRBJ1-4; D might be TRBD1 (6 bases). The CDR3 contains 18 residues. Looked up from germline, CDR1 is LNHDA and CDR2 is SQIVND (reference sequence). V was pared by 3 bases and J by 7 bases, with 24 bases between.